This T cell receptor (beta chain) is drawn from a study of blood T cell repertoires in COVID-19. Study overall: There were acute and convalescent COVID-19 samples, and they came from the United States, Italy and Spain.

Germline V gene sequence: CDR1 SGDLS, CDR2 YYNGEE. The J segment lost 5 bases and the V segment lost 3 bases, leaving 14 bases of the junction unmatched. This CDR3 region has 17 residues. Authors' analysis steps: Scientists estimated how many nucleated cells there were by amplifying reference gene primers. Clones were sequenced by immunoSEQ multiplex PCR, and TCRdb holds only the in-frame ones, with some missing. The DNA gave D and trimming, while V, J and clone size come from that table. The profile shows hundreds of thousands of clones, 70% to 90% of them singletons. In terms of age and location, participants ranged from roughly 18 to 90 years and lived in about 25 US areas. For recovered donors of Cohort 3, there were two negative PCRs, clearance, or symptom resolution.

The TCR sequence derives from a woman between 50 and 59 years old who had recovered from COVID-19. The specimen was PBMCs or T cells enriched from blood (not recorded which). V gene TRBV9 combines with J gene TRBJ2-1, with 7 bases lining up with TRBD1. CDR3 DNA: TGTGCCAGCAGCGGATCAAACAGGGGACCACTCGACAATGAGCAGTTCTTC. The encoded protein is CASSGSNRGPLDNEQFF.